This is a list of T cell receptor beta chains from one sample in a study of early T cells in non-severe SARS-CoV-2 infection. TCRdb redid the calling of the 5' RACE reads with MiXCR, one entry per CDR3 protein. Of about 25,000 distinct CDR3 sequences detected, 4.4% appear once; the ten largest clones hold roughly 11%. The sequencing input was whole blood. The receptors stem from an adult who was a healthcare worker with PCR-confirmed SARS-CoV-2 infection or an uninfected control (not recorded which). The CDR3 runs from the conserved cysteine through the conserved F or W. A D gene is named only where the DNA matches it firmly. Clone size is given for some rows only: seen once, a few or many times, or a class if the clone is expanded.

many	TRBJ2-5	TRBV11-2	TRBD1	TGTGCCAGCAGCACCCCCACAGGGGGTGGAGAGACCCAGTACTTC	CASSTPTGGGETQYF
many	TRBJ2-3	TRBV7-2	TRBD2	TGTGCCAGCAGCTTCAGCGGGACTCCCAGCACAGATACGCAGTATTTT	CASSFSGTPSTDTQYF
many	TRBJ2-5	TRBV3-1	TRBD2	TGTGCCAGCAGCACGGGACTAGCGGGCACGGGGAAGACCCAGTACTTC	CASSTGLAGTGKTQYF
many	TRBJ2-1	TRBV11-2	.	TGTGCCAGCAGCTTAGAGGGGGCGGGAGATCGGTTCTTC	CASSLEGAGDRFF
.	TRBJ2-1	TRBV4-3	.	TGCGCCAGCAGCCAAGAACGGGAGCATGAGCAGTTCTTC	CASSQEREHEQFF
few	TRBJ1-1	TRBV6-2/TRBV6-3	TRBD1	TGTGCCAGCAGTTACTCTGTCGGTACAGGGGAGGCTTTCTTT	CASSYSVGTGEAFF
many	TRBJ2-3	TRBV4-2	.	TGTGCCAGCAGCCAAGTCGGAGGGCCCGGTGATACGCAGTATTTT	CASSQVGGPGDTQYF
many	TRBJ1-6	TRBV12-3/TRBV12-4	TRBD1	TGTGCCAGCAGGACAGGGATTTCACCCCTCCACTTT	CASRTGISPLHF
few	TRBJ2-1	TRBV7-2	.	TGTGCCAGCAGCTTGAACGGGATCAGTGGGAATGAGCAGTTCTTC	CASSLNGISGNEQFF
many	TRBJ2-5	TRBV20-1	TRBD2	TGCAGTGCTAGAGATTTAGCGGGAGGGGGGGAGACCCAGTACTTC	CSARDLAGGGETQYF
many	TRBJ2-2	TRBV7-8	TRBD2	TGTGCCAGCAGCTTAGGGGCGGGAGGGACCACCGGGGAGCTGTTTTTT	CASSLGAGGTTGELFF
few	TRBJ2-1	TRBV7-9	.	TGTGCCAGCAGGCGTGAGTTCTTC	CASRREFF
.	TRBJ2-7	TRBV20-1	TRBD2	TGCAGTGCTTACGGGCCTGGCGGGAGGGCCACTCTTGACGAGCAGTACTTC	CSAYGPGGRATLDEQYF
few	TRBJ1-4	TRBV18	TRBD1	TGTGCCAGCTCACCCTTCCTCGGGACAGACTCAACTAATGAAAAACTGTTTTTT	CASSPFLGTDSTNEKLFF
many	TRBJ2-1	TRBV21-1	.	TGTGCCAGCAGCAGTGGTAGCGACAATGAGCAGTTCTTC	CASSSGSDNEQFF
.	TRBJ2-5	TRBV21-1	.	TGTGCCAGCAGCAAAGGAGGGTCAGAGACCCAGTACTTC	CASSKGGSETQYF
many	TRBJ1-5	TRBV7-9	.	TGTGCCAGCAGCTTATCCGGGAACAGTCAGCCCCAGCATTTT	CASSLSGNSQPQHF
many	TRBJ1-1	TRBV13	.	TGTGCCAGCAGCCGAGAGGGGGGGGCTCTTGAAGCTTTCTTT	CASSREGGALEAFF
many	TRBJ2-1	TRBV7-9	TRBD2	TGTGCCAGCAGCTTATGGGGCGGGAGGGTAGACAATGAGCAGTTCTTC	CASSLWGGRVDNEQFF
many	TRBJ1-6	TRBV2	TRBD1	TGTGCCAGCAGTGAGGACAGGGGGCTTTCACCCCTCCACTTT	CASSEDRGLSPLHF
.	TRBJ2-1	TRBV14	TRBD2	TGTGCCAGTTCCCGAGGAGGGACTAGCGGGTACCAAATGCCCTACAATGAGCAGTTCTTC	CASSRGGTSGYQMPYNEQFF
.	TRBJ2-2	TRBV20-1	.	TGCAGTGTGGGCCTATCGAACACCGGGGAGCTGTTTTTT	CSVGLSNTGELFF
many	TRBJ2-1	TRBV19	TRBD2	TGTGCCAGTACGTTACTAGCGGGAGGGAACAATGAGCAGTTCTTC	CASTLLAGGNNEQFF
many	TRBJ2-6	TRBV4-3	.	TGCGCCAGCAGCTTGGACAGCTCTGGGGCCAACGTCCTGACTTTC	CASSLDSSGANVLTF
many	TRBJ2-3	TRBV24-1	TRBD2	TGTGCCACCAGTACTCTAGCGGGCACCACAGATACGCAGTATTTT	CATSTLAGTTDTQYF
few	TRBJ2-4	TRBV9	TRBD1	TGTGCCAGCAGCGTCGCGGGACAGGATATTCAGTACTTC	CASSVAGQDIQYF
many	TRBJ2-3	TRBV10-3	TRBD2	TGTGCCATCAGTCTCGGCAGCGGGGACACAGATACGCAGTATTTT	CAISLGSGDTDTQYF
many	TRBJ2-1	TRBV27	TRBD2	TGTGCCAGCAGTGGGGGACTAGCGGGGTACAATGAGCAGTTCTTC	CASSGGLAGYNEQFF
many	TRBJ2-7	TRBV5-1	TRBD2	TGCGCCAGCAGCTTGGAAGCGGGAGGGTCTTCTTACGAGCAGTACTTC	CASSLEAGGSSYEQYF
many	TRBJ2-6	TRBV19	.	TGTGCCAGTAGTATATTGCGTCCCTCTGGGGCCAACGTCCTGACTTTC	CASSILRPSGANVLTF
many	TRBJ2-4	TRBV29-1	TRBD2	TGCAGCGGCGGGACTAGCGGGAGGGGGGACATTCAGTACTTC	CSGGTSGRGDIQYF
many	TRBJ2-1	TRBV7-2	TRBD2	TGTGCCAGCAGCCCTAGCGGGAGGGCCAATCAAGCCCCTCACAATGAGCAGTTCTTC	CASSPSGRANQAPHNEQFF
many	TRBJ1-4	TRBV20-1	.	TGCAGTGCTGGATCATCCTTCCAGATTTCTGAAAAACTGTTTTTT	CSAGSSFQISEKLFF
medium-sized	TRBJ2-1	TRBV20-1	TRBD2	TGCAGTGCTAGAGATCACTCCCGACTAGCGGGATCTTACAATGAGCAGTTCTTC	CSARDHSRLAGSYNEQFF
many	TRBJ1-2	TRBV29-1	.	TGCAGCGTTGAAGTCAGGGTAGGGGGTTCTGGCTACACCTTC	CSVEVRVGGSGYTF
many	TRBJ2-2	TRBV5-4	TRBD2	TGTGCCAGCAGCTTCCAACTAACTAGCGGACGGGGCGGGGAGCTGTTTTTT	CASSFQLTSGRGGELFF
many	TRBJ1-1	TRBV24-1	.	TGTGCCACCAGTGACCAGACAGCTGAAGCTTTCTTT	CATSDQTAEAFF
many	TRBJ2-1	TRBV7-7	TRBD1	TGTGCTAGCAGCTTAGGAGGCGCAGGGGGCTATTCGGGTGAGCAGTTCTTC	CASSLGGAGGYSGEQFF
many	TRBJ1-1	TRBV6-2/TRBV6-3	.	TGTGCCAGCAGTTACCTGGCAGGAAATATGAACACTGAAGCTTTCTTT	CASSYLAGNMNTEAFF
few	TRBJ1-1	TRBV29-1	TRBD1	TGCAGCGTTGAAGGGCAGGGGGGGACTGAAGCTTTCTTT	CSVEGQGGTEAFF
many	TRBJ1-6	TRBV20-1	.	TGCAGTGCTAGAGATCAGGGTACCTATAATTCACCCCTCCACTTT	CSARDQGTYNSPLHF
many	TRBJ2-7	TRBV4-1	TRBD2	TGCGCCAGCAGCCGGACTAGCGGGAGTACCTACGAGCAGTACTTC	CASSRTSGSTYEQYF
many	TRBJ2-7	TRBV28	.	TGTGCCAGCAGTTCAGACAGGATAGACAGCTACCTAGCCTACGAGCAGTACTTC	CASSSDRIDSYLAYEQYF
many	TRBJ1-1	TRBV5-1	TRBD1	TGCGCCAGCAGCCTTACAGGGGCTGAAGCTTTCTTT	CASSLTGAEAFF
many	TRBJ1-5	TRBV28	.	TGTGCCAGCAGTTTTCATGCGGGAAATCAGCCCCAGCATTTT	CASSFHAGNQPQHF
many	TRBJ2-1	TRBV6-6	.	TGTGCCAGCAGTTACGGGCTAGCAGTCAACAATGAGCAGTTCTTC	CASSYGLAVNNEQFF
many	TRBJ1-5	TRBV19	TRBD1	TGTGCCAGTACCCTGGACAGGATAAGGGGAAATCAGCCCCAGCATTTT	CASTLDRIRGNQPQHF
many	TRBJ2-7	TRBV29-1	TRBD1	TGCAGCGTTACAGGGGGCCTCTCCTACGAGCAGTACTTC	CSVTGGLSYEQYF
few	TRBJ2-2	TRBV20-1	.	TGCAGTGCTAGAGGAAGCGGGAACACCGGGGAGCTGTTTTTT	CSARGSGNTGELFF
medium-sized	TRBJ2-1	TRBV4-1	TRBD2	TGCGCCAGCAGCCAATTTCCCCTAGCGGGTCTTAATGAGCAGTTCTTC	CASSQFPLAGLNEQFF
.	TRBJ1-1	TRBV12-3/TRBV12-4	.	TGTGCCAGCAGTTACCGACGGGAAATGAACACTGAAGCTTTCTTT	CASSYRREMNTEAFF
medium-sized	TRBJ2-3	TRBV7-2	.	TGTGCCAGCGGTCAACAGGGTAGCACCAGCACAGATACGCAGTATTTT	CASGQQGSTSTDTQYF
medium-sized	TRBJ2-7	TRBV7-7	.	TGTGCTAGCAGCTTAGCGCTGGGGGGCTCCTACGAGCAGTACTTC	CASSLALGGSYEQYF
many	TRBJ2-1	TRBV24-1	.	TGTGCCACCAGTAATGGACAGATGAGCTCCTACAATGAGCAGTTCTTC	CATSNGQMSSYNEQFF
many	TRBJ2-5	TRBV7-2	.	TGTGCCAGCAGCTTATGGCAGAGCCAAGAGACCCAGTACTTC	CASSLWQSQETQYF
few	TRBJ2-1	TRBV11-3	.	TGTGCCAGCAGCCCCGCATCCTACAATGAGCAGTTCTTC	CASSPASYNEQFF
many	TRBJ1-2	TRBV6-1	.	TGTGCCAGCAACCCAGGGTACCAGAACTATGGCTACACCTTC	CASNPGYQNYGYTF
.	TRBJ2-1	TRBV6-4	.	TGTGCCAGCATCCCAGCGGAGAACTACAATGAGCAGTTCTTC	CASIPAENYNEQFF
.	TRBJ2-5	TRBV7-9	.	TGTGCCAGCAGCGCCGTCCGGGGGCAAGAGACCCAGTACTTC	CASSAVRGQETQYF